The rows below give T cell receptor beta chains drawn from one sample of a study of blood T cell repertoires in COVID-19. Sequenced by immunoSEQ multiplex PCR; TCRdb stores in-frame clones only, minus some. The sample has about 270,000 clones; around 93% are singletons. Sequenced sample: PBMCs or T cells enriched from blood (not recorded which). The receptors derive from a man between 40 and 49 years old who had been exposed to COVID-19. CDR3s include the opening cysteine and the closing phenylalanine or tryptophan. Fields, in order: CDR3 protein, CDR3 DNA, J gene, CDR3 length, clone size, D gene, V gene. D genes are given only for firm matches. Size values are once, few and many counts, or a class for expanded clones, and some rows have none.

CDR3: CASSANSGFSSPLHF; DNA: TGCGCCAGCAGCGCAAACTCAGGGTTTAGCTCACCCCTCCACTTT; J: TRBJ1-6; length: 15; size: NA; D: NA; V: TRBV4-1
CDR3: CASSQGRGQDYNEQFF; DNA: TGTGCCAGCAGCCAAGGACGGGGACAGGATTACAATGAGCAGTTCTTC; J: TRBJ2-1; length: 16; size: few; D: TRBD1; V: TRBV3-1/TRBV3-2
CDR3: CASSPTNSYEQYF; DNA: TGTGCCAGCAGCCCAACGAACAGCTACGAGCAGTACTTC; J: TRBJ2-7; length: 13; size: NA; D: NA; V: TRBV11-1
CDR3: CASSSEPGSGTGELFF; DNA: TGTGCCAGCAGCTCGGAACCGGGTAGTGGCACCGGGGAGCTGTTTTTT; J: TRBJ2-2; length: 16; size: NA; D: NA; V: TRBV7-9
CDR3: CASTPFGAGNSYEQYF; DNA: TGTGCCAGCACCCCCTTCGGAGCGGGAAATTCCTACGAGCAGTACTTC; J: TRBJ2-7; length: 16; size: NA; D: TRBD2; V: TRBV28
CDR3: CASGSDRGYGYTF; DNA: TGTGCCAGCGGATCGGACAGGGGCTATGGCTACACCTTC; J: TRBJ1-2; length: 13; size: NA; D: TRBD1; V: TRBV25-1
CDR3: CASRTPLPGGLSYEQYF; DNA: TGTGCCAGTAGAACACCCTTGCCCGGAGGGCTGAGCTACGAGCAGTACTTC; J: TRBJ2-7; length: 17; size: NA; D: NA; V: TRBV19
CDR3: CASSPPARGQQYF; DNA: TGTGCCAGCTCACCTCCCGCGAGGGGGCAGCAGTACTTC; J: TRBJ2-7; length: 13; size: NA; D: TRBD1; V: TRBV18
CDR3: CASGTNDGTGNTYEQYF; DNA: TGTGCCAGCGGGACAAACGACGGGACAGGGAACACCTACGAGCAGTACTTC; J: TRBJ2-7; length: 17; size: NA; D: TRBD1; V: TRBV9
CDR3: CASSSPRRDNYGYTF; DNA: TGTGCCAGCAGTTCCCCCCGGAGGGATAACTATGGCTACACCTTC; J: TRBJ1-2; length: 15; size: NA; D: NA; V: TRBV28